Listed below are T cell receptor beta chains from one sample, sequenced in a study of T-cell memory formation after mild COVID-19. TCRdb redid the calling of the 5' RACE reads with MiXCR, one entry per CDR3 protein. The sample has about 200,000 distinct CDR3 sequences, more than 8% seen once. Sequencing was carried out using PBMCs or a T cell subset sorted from them (not recorded which). These receptors all stem from a man younger than 35 who had mild COVID-19 (a few samples of this study predate the infection). Cell type and time point are not known. The CDR3 runs from the conserved cysteine through the conserved F or W. Each record gives: J gene, clone size, V gene, D gene, CDR3 DNA, CDR3 protein. The D gene is left open where the match is weak. Only part of the rows carry a size: once, few, many, or a class if the clone is expanded.

j_call: TRBJ2-1
clone_size: -
v_call: TRBV18
d_call: -
cdr3_nt: TGTGCCAGCTCACCCCCCCCACAAAGTGAGCAGTTCTTC
cdr3_aa: CASSPPPQSEQFF

j_call: TRBJ2-5
clone_size: few
v_call: TRBV5-1
d_call: -
cdr3_nt: TGCGCCAGCACCCGAGGGGGGGTCGGAGAGACCCAGTACTTC
cdr3_aa: CASTRGGVGETQYF

j_call: TRBJ1-2
clone_size: few
v_call: TRBV10-3
d_call: -
cdr3_nt: TGTGCCCTCGGGTCGGAGGCCTATGGCTACACCTTC
cdr3_aa: CALGSEAYGYTF

j_call: TRBJ2-3
clone_size: -
v_call: TRBV5-1
d_call: TRBD1
cdr3_nt: TGCGCCAGCAGCCTAAGGACAGGGACTAGCACAGATACGCAGTATTTT
cdr3_aa: CASSLRTGTSTDTQYF

j_call: TRBJ2-1
clone_size: -
v_call: TRBV5-1
d_call: TRBD2
cdr3_nt: TGCGCCAGCAGCTTGGCCGTAGCGGGCTCCTACAATGAGCAGTTCTTC
cdr3_aa: CASSLAVAGSYNEQFF

j_call: TRBJ1-1
clone_size: -
v_call: TRBV18
d_call: -
cdr3_nt: TGTGCCAGCTCACCAATTGATGGGAACCTGAACACTGAAGCTTTCTTT
cdr3_aa: CASSPIDGNLNTEAFF

j_call: TRBJ2-1
clone_size: many
v_call: TRBV5-1
d_call: -
cdr3_nt: TGCGCCAGCAGTCCAACTGGGTCGCAGTACCTCAATGAGCAGTTCTTC
cdr3_aa: CASSPTGSQYLNEQFF

j_call: TRBJ2-1
clone_size: many
v_call: TRBV5-5
d_call: -
cdr3_nt: TGTGCCAGCAGCCCCGCCCTCGGTCCGAATCTTTACAATGAGCAGTTCTTC
cdr3_aa: CASSPALGPNLYNEQFF

j_call: TRBJ2-5
clone_size: -
v_call: TRBV18
d_call: -
cdr3_nt: TGTGCCAGCTCACCATTTCCCCGCCAGGACCGCGAGACCCAGTACTTC
cdr3_aa: CASSPFPRQDRETQYF

j_call: TRBJ1-1
clone_size: -
v_call: TRBV2
d_call: -
cdr3_nt: TGTGCCAGTGCTGCAGGACCTGGGACTGAAGCTTTCTTT
cdr3_aa: CASAAGPGTEAFF

j_call: TRBJ2-6
clone_size: -
v_call: TRBV7-9
d_call: -
cdr3_nt: TGTGCCAGCAGCTCAGCACGCTCTGGGGCCAACGTCCTGACTTTC
cdr3_aa: CASSSARSGANVLTF

j_call: TRBJ2-7
clone_size: -
v_call: TRBV12-3/TRBV12-4
d_call: -
cdr3_nt: TGTGCCAGCAGTTTTACGTCATATGGCGAGCAGTACTTC
cdr3_aa: CASSFTSYGEQYF

j_call: TRBJ1-4
clone_size: -
v_call: TRBV28
d_call: -
cdr3_nt: TGTGCCAGCAGTTCCCCCGACCGGGTCGGGAACGGAAAACTGTTTTTT
cdr3_aa: CASSSPDRVGNGKLFF

j_call: TRBJ2-3
clone_size: -
v_call: TRBV5-1
d_call: TRBD2
cdr3_nt: TGCGCCAGCAGCGACGGAGCGGGGGGCACAGATACGCAGTATTTT
cdr3_aa: CASSDGAGGTDTQYF

j_call: TRBJ1-1
clone_size: few
v_call: TRBV7-2
d_call: -
cdr3_nt: TGTGCCAGCAGCTTAGTCGGGCGTAGTGAAGCTTTCTTT
cdr3_aa: CASSLVGRSEAFF

j_call: TRBJ2-7
clone_size: -
v_call: TRBV12-3/TRBV12-4
d_call: -
cdr3_nt: TGTGCCAGCAGCCACAGACTGCCAGCCTACGAGCAGTACTTC
cdr3_aa: CASSHRLPAYEQYF

j_call: TRBJ2-5
clone_size: -
v_call: TRBV7-2
d_call: -
cdr3_nt: TGTGCCAGCAGCTTTGTAGGTCGGGAGACCCAGTACTTC
cdr3_aa: CASSFVGRETQYF

j_call: TRBJ2-3
clone_size: few
v_call: TRBV7-8
d_call: -
cdr3_nt: TGTGCCAGCAGCCTCGACCGGGTCCCGCAGTATTTT
cdr3_aa: CASSLDRVPQYF

j_call: TRBJ1-5
clone_size: -
v_call: TRBV10-2
d_call: TRBD1
cdr3_nt: TGCGCCAGCACTGGGGGACAGGGTGGCAATCAGCCCCAGCATTTT
cdr3_aa: CASTGGQGGNQPQHF

j_call: TRBJ1-1
clone_size: few
v_call: TRBV30
d_call: TRBD1
cdr3_nt: TGTGCCTGGAGTTTCATGACAGGGACAACGAAAGCTTTCTTT
cdr3_aa: CAWSFMTGTTKAFF

j_call: TRBJ1-3
clone_size: few
v_call: TRBV30
d_call: -
cdr3_nt: -
cdr3_aa: CAWSRQGENTIYFGSPF

j_call: TRBJ2-3
clone_size: few
v_call: TRBV7-8
d_call: -
cdr3_nt: TGTGCCAGCAGCTTAGGAGGTAGTGGACGAGATACGCAGTATTTT
cdr3_aa: CASSLGGSGRDTQYF

j_call: TRBJ2-1
clone_size: few
v_call: TRBV3-1
d_call: -
cdr3_nt: TGTGCCAGCAGCCAACCTAATGAGCAGTTCTTC
cdr3_aa: CASSQPNEQFF

j_call: TRBJ2-1
clone_size: few
v_call: TRBV6-2/TRBV6-3
d_call: -
cdr3_nt: TGTGCCAGCACCGAATATGGGGGGGGCCGGTACAATGAGCAGTTCTTC
cdr3_aa: CASTEYGGGRYNEQFF

j_call: TRBJ1-3
clone_size: many
v_call: TRBV5-1
d_call: -
cdr3_nt: TGCGCCAGCAGCTTGACGGCAAACTCTGGAAACACCATATATTTT
cdr3_aa: CASSLTANSGNTIYF

j_call: TRBJ1-1
clone_size: -
v_call: TRBV12-5
d_call: -
cdr3_nt: TGTGCTAGTGGTTTGTGGGGGGGGTCCACTGAAGCTTTCTTT
cdr3_aa: CASGLWGGSTEAFF

j_call: TRBJ1-5
clone_size: few
v_call: TRBV6-1
d_call: TRBD1
cdr3_nt: TGTGCCAGCAGTAAAACAGGGGAAATAAGAGGTCAGCCCCAGCATTTT
cdr3_aa: CASSKTGEIRGQPQHF

j_call: TRBJ1-2
clone_size: many
v_call: TRBV10-3
d_call: TRBD1
cdr3_nt: TGTGCCATCACTGCGGACAGGACCTATGGTGGCTACACCTTC
cdr3_aa: CAITADRTYGGYTF

j_call: TRBJ2-1
clone_size: many
v_call: TRBV7-3
d_call: TRBD2
cdr3_nt: TGTGCCAGCAGCTTTAGCGGGGACTACAATGAGCAGTTCTTC
cdr3_aa: CASSFSGDYNEQFF

j_call: TRBJ1-1
clone_size: few
v_call: TRBV7-3
d_call: -
cdr3_nt: TGTGCCAGCAGGGATCAAGTGAACACTGAAGCTTTCTTT
cdr3_aa: CASRDQVNTEAFF

j_call: TRBJ2-1
clone_size: many
v_call: TRBV7-3
d_call: -
cdr3_nt: TGTGCCAGCAGCTTGGGGAACGGTGAGCAGTTCTTC
cdr3_aa: CASSLGNGEQFF

j_call: TRBJ2-1
clone_size: -
v_call: TRBV4-3
d_call: -
cdr3_nt: TGCGCCAGCAGCGTAGGGCTGACGCCCCCTGAGCAGTTCTTC
cdr3_aa: CASSVGLTPPEQFF

j_call: TRBJ2-6
clone_size: few
v_call: TRBV7-9
d_call: -
cdr3_nt: TGTGCCAGCAGCTTAGGAGGAAGGGGCGAGGCCAACGTCCTGACTTTC
cdr3_aa: CASSLGGRGEANVLTF

j_call: TRBJ1-2
clone_size: few
v_call: TRBV4-2
d_call: -
cdr3_nt: TGTGCCAGCAGCCAAGAGAACTATGGCTACACCTTC
cdr3_aa: CASSQENYGYTF

j_call: TRBJ2-6
clone_size: -
v_call: TRBV4-3
d_call: -
cdr3_nt: TGCGCCAGCAGCCAAGATCTCCGGGGGTCCAGCTCTGGGGCCAACGTCCTGACTTTC
cdr3_aa: CASSQDLRGSSSGANVLTF

j_call: TRBJ1-5
clone_size: few
v_call: TRBV7-8
d_call: -
cdr3_nt: TGTGCCAGCAGCTTAGCGCACAGAGCGTATAGCAATCAGCCCCAGCATTTT
cdr3_aa: CASSLAHRAYSNQPQHF

j_call: TRBJ1-1
clone_size: -
v_call: TRBV5-4
d_call: -
cdr3_nt: TGTGCCAGCAGCGGTAAGACAGGGAACACTGAAGCTTTCTTT
cdr3_aa: CASSGKTGNTEAFF

j_call: TRBJ2-5
clone_size: few
v_call: TRBV12-3/TRBV12-4
d_call: TRBD1
cdr3_nt: TGTGCCAGCAGTTTTACAGGGGGCATGGAGACCCAGTACTTC
cdr3_aa: CASSFTGGMETQYF

j_call: TRBJ2-1
clone_size: few
v_call: TRBV12-5
d_call: TRBD1
cdr3_nt: TGTGCTAGTGGCCGTGGACAGGGTCCTAATGAGCAGTTCTTC
cdr3_aa: CASGRGQGPNEQFF

j_call: TRBJ1-2
clone_size: -
v_call: TRBV29-1
d_call: TRBD1
cdr3_nt: TGCAGCGGGGAAAGAGACAGGGATGGCTACACCTTC
cdr3_aa: CSGERDRDGYTF

j_call: TRBJ2-1
clone_size: many
v_call: TRBV20-1
d_call: TRBD1
cdr3_nt: TGCAGTGCTTCCCCATCAAGGACAGGGCAGTTCTTC
cdr3_aa: CSASPSRTGQFF

j_call: TRBJ2-6
clone_size: many
v_call: TRBV4-2
d_call: -
cdr3_nt: TGTGCCAGCAGCCAAAGTCTGTCGGGGGCCAACGTCCTGACTTTC
cdr3_aa: CASSQSLSGANVLTF

j_call: TRBJ1-6
clone_size: few
v_call: TRBV6-5
d_call: TRBD1
cdr3_nt: TGTGCCAGCAGTCGCCATGGACAGGGATATTCACCCCTCCACTTT
cdr3_aa: CASSRHGQGYSPLHF

j_call: TRBJ2-7
clone_size: few
v_call: TRBV3-2
d_call: -
cdr3_nt: TGTGCCAGCAGCCAAAGAGACAGGGTGATGGGTCGGCAGTACTTC
cdr3_aa: CASSQRDRVMGRQYF

j_call: TRBJ1-5
clone_size: many
v_call: TRBV29-1
d_call: TRBD1
cdr3_nt: TGCAGCGTCGCCGACAGGGGGCGGGATCAGCCCCAGCATTTT
cdr3_aa: CSVADRGRDQPQHF

j_call: TRBJ2-5
clone_size: many
v_call: TRBV6-2/TRBV6-3
d_call: -
cdr3_nt: TGTGCCAGCAGTTCCTGGACCGCTCAAGAGACCCAGTACTTC
cdr3_aa: CASSSWTAQETQYF

j_call: TRBJ2-5
clone_size: -
v_call: TRBV5-1
d_call: TRBD1
cdr3_nt: TGCGCCAGCAGCCCCGACAGGGGAGACGAGACCCAGTACTTC
cdr3_aa: CASSPDRGDETQYF

j_call: TRBJ2-1
clone_size: -
v_call: TRBV6-5
d_call: TRBD2
cdr3_nt: TGTGCCAGCACCGACCTAGCGGGGGCTAGGAATGAGCAGTTCTTC
cdr3_aa: CASTDLAGARNEQFF

j_call: TRBJ1-1
clone_size: many
v_call: TRBV5-1
d_call: -
cdr3_nt: TGCGCCAGCAGCTATCGAGGGCTAGGGGGGGCTCTGACTGAAGCTTTCTTT
cdr3_aa: CASSYRGLGGALTEAFF